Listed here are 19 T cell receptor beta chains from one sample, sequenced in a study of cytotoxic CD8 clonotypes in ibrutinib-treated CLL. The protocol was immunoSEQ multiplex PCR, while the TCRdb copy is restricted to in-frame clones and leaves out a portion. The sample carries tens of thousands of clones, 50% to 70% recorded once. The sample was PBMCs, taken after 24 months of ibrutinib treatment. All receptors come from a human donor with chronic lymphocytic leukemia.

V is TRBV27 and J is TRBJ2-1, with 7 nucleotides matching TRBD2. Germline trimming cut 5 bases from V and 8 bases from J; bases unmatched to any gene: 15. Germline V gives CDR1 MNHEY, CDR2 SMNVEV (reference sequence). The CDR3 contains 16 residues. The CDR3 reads CASSLPNRGSGDEQFF. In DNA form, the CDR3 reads TGTGCCAGCAGTCTACCAAATCGCGGGAGTGGGGATGAGCAGTTCTTC.

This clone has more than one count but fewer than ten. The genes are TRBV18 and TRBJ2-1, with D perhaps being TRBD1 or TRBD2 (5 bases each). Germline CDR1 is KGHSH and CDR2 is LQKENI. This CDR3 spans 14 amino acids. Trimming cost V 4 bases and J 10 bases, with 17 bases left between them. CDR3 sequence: CASSRDVGPEEQFF. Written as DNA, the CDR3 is TGTGCCAGCTCACGGGACGTCGGCCCCGAGGAGCAGTTCTTC.

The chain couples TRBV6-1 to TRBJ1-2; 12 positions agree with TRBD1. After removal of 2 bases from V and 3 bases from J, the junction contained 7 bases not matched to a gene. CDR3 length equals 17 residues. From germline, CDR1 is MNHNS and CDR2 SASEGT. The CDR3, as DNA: TGTGCCAGCAGTGAAAACGTCGGGACAGGGGGCTACTATGGCTACACCTTC. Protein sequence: CASSENVGTGGYYGYTF.

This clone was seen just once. As DNA, the CDR3 is TGTGCCAGCAGTCGTTGGACAGACGACAATGAGCAGTTCTTC. This encodes CASSRWTDDNEQFF. The chain joins TRBV6-5 to TRBJ2-1, with a tentative D call TRBD1 (6 bases). This CDR3 is 14 amino acids long. Trimming removed 5 bases from V and 5 bases from J, with 13 bases in between. Germline V CDR1 and CDR2: MNHEY, SVGAGI.

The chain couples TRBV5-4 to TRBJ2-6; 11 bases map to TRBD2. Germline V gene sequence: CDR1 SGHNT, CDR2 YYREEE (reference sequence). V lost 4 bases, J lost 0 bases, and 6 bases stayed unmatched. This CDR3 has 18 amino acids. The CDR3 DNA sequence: TGTGCCAGCAGCCCCCAGGGACTAGCGGCCTCTGGGGCCAACGTCCTGACTTTC. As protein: CASSPQGLAASGANVLTF.

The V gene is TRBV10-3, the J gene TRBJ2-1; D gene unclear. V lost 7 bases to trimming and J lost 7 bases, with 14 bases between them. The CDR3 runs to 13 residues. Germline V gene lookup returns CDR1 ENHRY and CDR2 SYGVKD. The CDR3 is CAINPDGKNEQFF. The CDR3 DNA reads TGTGCCATCAATCCGGACGGAAAAAATGAGCAGTTCTTC.

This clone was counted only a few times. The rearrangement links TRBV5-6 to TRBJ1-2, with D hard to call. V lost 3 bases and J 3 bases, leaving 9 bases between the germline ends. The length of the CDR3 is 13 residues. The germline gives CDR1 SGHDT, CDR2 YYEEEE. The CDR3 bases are TGTGCCAGCAGCTCAACAGTTGACTATGGCTACACCTTC. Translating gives CASSSTVDYGYTF.

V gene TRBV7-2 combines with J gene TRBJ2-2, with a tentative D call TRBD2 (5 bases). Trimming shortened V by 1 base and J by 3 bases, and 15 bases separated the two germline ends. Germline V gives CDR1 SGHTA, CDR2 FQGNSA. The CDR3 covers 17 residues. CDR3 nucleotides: TGTGCCAGCAGCTTAGAGGGCGGGCTACCCCACACCGGGGAGCTGTTTTTT. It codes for CASSLEGGLPHTGELFF.

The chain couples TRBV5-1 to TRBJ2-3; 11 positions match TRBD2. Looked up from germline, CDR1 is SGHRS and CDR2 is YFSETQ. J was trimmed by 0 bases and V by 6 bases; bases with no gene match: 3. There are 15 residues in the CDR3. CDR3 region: CASTRTSGSTDTQYF. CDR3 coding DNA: TGCGCCAGCACCCGGACTAGCGGGAGCACAGATACGCAGTATTTT.

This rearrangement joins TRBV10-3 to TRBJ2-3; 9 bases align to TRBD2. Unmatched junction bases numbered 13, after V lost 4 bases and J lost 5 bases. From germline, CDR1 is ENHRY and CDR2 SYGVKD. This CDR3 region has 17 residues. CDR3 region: CAISVVSGGPYRDTQYF. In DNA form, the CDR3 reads TGTGCCATCAGTGTAGTAAGCGGGGGGCCTTATCGAGATACGCAGTATTTT.

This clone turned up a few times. The CDR3 DNA reads TGTGCCAGCAGCTGGAGTCCCTCCACCGGGGAGCTGTTTTTT. This codes for CASSWSPSTGELFF. The chain is built from TRBV5-4 and TRBJ2-2; D remains unclear. The CDR3 length is 14 residues. V was shortened by 3 bases and J by 4 bases, with 10 bases between the two germline ends. Germline V lookup: CDR1 SGHNT, CDR2 YYREEE (reference sequence).

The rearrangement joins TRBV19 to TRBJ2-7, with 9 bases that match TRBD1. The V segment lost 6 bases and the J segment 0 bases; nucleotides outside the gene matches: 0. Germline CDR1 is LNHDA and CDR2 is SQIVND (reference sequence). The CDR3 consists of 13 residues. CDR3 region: CASRGQGSYEQYV. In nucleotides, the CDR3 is TGTGCCAGTAGGGGACAGGGCTCCTACGAGCAGTACGTC.

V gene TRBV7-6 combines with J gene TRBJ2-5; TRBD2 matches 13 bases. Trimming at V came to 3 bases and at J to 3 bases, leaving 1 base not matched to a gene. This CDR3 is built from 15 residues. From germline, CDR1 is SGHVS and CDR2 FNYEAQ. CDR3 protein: CASSLTSGGKETQYF. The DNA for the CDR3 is TGTGCCAGCAGCTTGACTAGCGGGGGGAAAGAGACCCAGTACTTC. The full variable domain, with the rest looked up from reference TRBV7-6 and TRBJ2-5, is GAGVSQSPRYKVTKRGQDVALRCDPISGHVSLYWYRQALGQGPEFLTYFNYEAQQDKSGLPNDRFSAERPEGSISTLTIQRTEQRDSAMYRCASSLTSGGKETQYFGPGTRLLVL.

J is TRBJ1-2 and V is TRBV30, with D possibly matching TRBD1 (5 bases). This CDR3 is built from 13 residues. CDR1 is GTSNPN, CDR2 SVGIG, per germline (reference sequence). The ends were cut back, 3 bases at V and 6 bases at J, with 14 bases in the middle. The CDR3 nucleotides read TGTGCCTGGAGCCGACAGTGGGGAGATGGCTACACCTTC. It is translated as CAWSRQWGDGYTF.

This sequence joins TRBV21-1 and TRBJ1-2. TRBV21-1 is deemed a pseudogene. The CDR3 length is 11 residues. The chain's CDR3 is CASSGRFGYTF. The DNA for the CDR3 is TGTGCCAGCAGTGGCCGGTTTGGCTACACCTTC.

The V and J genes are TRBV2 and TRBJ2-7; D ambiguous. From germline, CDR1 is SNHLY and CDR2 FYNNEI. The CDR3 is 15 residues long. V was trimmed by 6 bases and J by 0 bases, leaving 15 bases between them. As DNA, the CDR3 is TGTGCCAGCAGCGCGGATGCATATAGCTCCTACGAGCAGTACTTC. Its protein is CASSADAYSSYEQYF.

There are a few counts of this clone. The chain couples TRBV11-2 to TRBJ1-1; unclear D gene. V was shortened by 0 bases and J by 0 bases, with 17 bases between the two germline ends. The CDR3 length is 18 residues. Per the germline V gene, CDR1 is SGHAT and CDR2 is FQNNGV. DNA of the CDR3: TGTGCCAGCAGCTTAGAACGTAGGTTTTGGGGAATGAACACTGAAGCTTTCTTT. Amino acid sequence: CASSLERRFWGMNTEAFF.

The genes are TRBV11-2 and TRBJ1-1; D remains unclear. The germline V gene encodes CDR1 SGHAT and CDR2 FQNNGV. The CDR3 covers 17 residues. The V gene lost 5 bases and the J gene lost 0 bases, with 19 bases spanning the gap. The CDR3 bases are TGTGCCAGCAGCCCGGCCTACAGATTTAGTGTGAACACTGAAGCTTTCTTT. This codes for CASSPAYRFSVNTEAFF.

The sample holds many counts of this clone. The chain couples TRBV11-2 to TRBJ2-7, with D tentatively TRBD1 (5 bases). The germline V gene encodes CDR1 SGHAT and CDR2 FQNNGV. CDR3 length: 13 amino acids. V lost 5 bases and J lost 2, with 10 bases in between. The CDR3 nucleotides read TGTGCCAGCAGCCCAGGACACACCTACGAGCAGTACTTC. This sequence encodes CASSPGHTYEQYF.